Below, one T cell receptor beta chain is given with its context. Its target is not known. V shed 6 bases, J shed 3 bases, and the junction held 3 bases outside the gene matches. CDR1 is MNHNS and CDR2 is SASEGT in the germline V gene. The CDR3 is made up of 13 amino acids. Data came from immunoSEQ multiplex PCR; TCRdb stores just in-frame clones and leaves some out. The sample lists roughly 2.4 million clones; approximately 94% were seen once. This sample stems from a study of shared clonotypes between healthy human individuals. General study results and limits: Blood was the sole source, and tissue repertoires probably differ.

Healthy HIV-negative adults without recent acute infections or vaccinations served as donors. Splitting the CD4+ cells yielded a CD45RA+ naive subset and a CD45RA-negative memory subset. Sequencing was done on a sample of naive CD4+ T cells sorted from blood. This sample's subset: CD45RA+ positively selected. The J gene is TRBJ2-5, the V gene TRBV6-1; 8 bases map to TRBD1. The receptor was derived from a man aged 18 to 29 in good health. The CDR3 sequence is CASSADREETQYF. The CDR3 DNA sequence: TGTGCCAGCAGCGCGGACAGGGAAGAGACCCAGTACTTC.